This passage covers 22 T cell receptor beta chains from one sample sequenced in a study of control samples from healthy donors and cancer patients. Sequencing was performed with immunoSEQ multiplex PCR; in TCRdb, only in-frame clones are kept and a portion is missing. The sample lists about 160,000 clones; roughly 94% were seen once. The sequencing input was PBMCs. These receptor sequences come from a man aged 60-69 years with colorectal cancer.

The rearrangement links TRBV19 to TRBJ2-1; TRBD1 might be the D (6 bases). The CDR3 is made up of 15 amino acids. Germline V lookup: CDR1 LNHDA, CDR2 SQIVND (reference sequence). V was trimmed by 2 bases and J by 0 bases, leaving 8 bases between them. As DNA, the CDR3 is TGTGCCAGTAGTATATTAGGGGGCTCCTACAATGAGCAGTTCTTC. Translating it yields CASSILGGSYNEQFF.

V and J are TRBV9 and TRBJ2-5; maybe TRBD2 (7 bases). Trimming pared 0 bases from V and 5 bases from J, leaving 11 bases between. Germline-derived CDR1 and CDR2 are SGDLS and YYNGEE. The CDR3 runs 14 residues. CDR3 in amino acids: CASSVGGGVETQYF. The CDR3 DNA reads as TGTGCCAGCAGCGTAGGGGGGGGCGTCGAGACCCAGTACTTC.

This rearrangement joins TRBV6-5 to TRBJ1-1; perhaps TRBD1 as D (5 bases). The V gene's germline CDR1 is MNHEY and CDR2 SVGAGI. The ends were cut back, 0 bases at V and 10 bases at J, with 18 bases in the middle. The CDR3 totals 15 residues. For the CDR3, the DNA is TGTGCCAGCAGTTACTCTTTAGGTAGGGACGTCGGAGCTTTCTTT. It translates to CASSYSLGRDVGAFF.

In its sample, this clone was seen once. V and J are TRBV11-3 and TRBJ1-2, with unresolved D. From germline, CDR1 is SGHNT and CDR2 YENEEA. This CDR3 has 13 amino acids. Trimming took off 0 bases at V and 0 bases at J, with 2 bases between the two ends. For the CDR3, the DNA is TGTGCCAGCAGCTTAGACCCTAACTATGGCTACACCTTC. Amino acids: CASSLDPNYGYTF.

J is TRBJ2-7 and V is TRBV27, with 8 bases fitting TRBD1. J gave up 4 bases and V 5 bases, and 7 bases lay outside the gene matches. This CDR3 is built from 14 residues. Per the germline V gene, CDR1 is MNHEY and CDR2 is SMNVEV (reference sequence). The CDR3 reads CASSPGQGRYEQYF. The CDR3 region has the DNA TGTGCCAGCAGTCCCGGACAGGGTCGGTACGAGCAGTACTTC.

The CDR3 DNA follows: TGTGCCACCAGCAGAGATTTAGCGGGGGATCAAGAGACCCAGTACTTC. Encoded protein: CATSRDLAGDQETQYF. The rearrangement links TRBV15 to TRBJ2-5, with 9 bases that match TRBD2. The V gene's germline CDR1 is LNHNV and CDR2 YYDKDF (reference sequence). This CDR3 has 16 residues. V trimming: 0 bases; J trimming: 2 bases; junction bases outside the gene matches: 4. The complete variable domain, with remaining parts taken from reference TRBV15 and TRBJ2-5, reads DAMVIQNPRYQVTQFGKPVTLSCSQTLNHNVMYWYQQKSSQAPKLLFHYYDKDFNNEADTPDNFQSRRPNTSFCFLDIRSPGLGDTAMYLCATSRDLAGDQETQYFGPGTRLLVL.

V is TRBV5-1 and J is TRBJ2-2; a possible D gene is TRBD1 (6 bases). CDR3 length: 14 amino acids. Germline values: CDR1 SGHRS, CDR2 YFSETQ. Trimming pared 4 bases from V and 1 base from J, leaving 8 bases between. This CDR3 is CASSATGNTGELFF. The CDR3 DNA reads TGCGCCAGCAGCGCGACAGGGAACACCGGGGAGCTGTTTTTT.

The chain employs TRBV5-5 and TRBJ2-1; no firm D call. Germline CDR1 SGHKS, CDR2 YYEKEE (reference sequence). This CDR3 has 13 residues. The ends were cut back, 1 base at V and 4 bases at J, with 6 bases in the middle. The CDR3 DNA follows: TGTGCCAGCAGCTTGACCAGTTACAATGAGCAGTTCTTC. Translation: CASSLTSYNEQFF.

The chain is built from TRBV4-2 and TRBJ2-3, with 10 bases matching TRBD2. The CDR3 is made up of 19 amino acids. V shed 0 bases, J shed 3 bases, and the junction held 12 bases outside the gene matches. Germline V CDR1 and CDR2: LGHNA, YNFKEQ. The CDR3 loop is CASSQDDPRYSGGTDTQYF. DNA of the CDR3: TGTGCCAGCAGCCAAGATGACCCTCGTTATAGCGGGGGGACAGATACGCAGTATTTT.

The chain carries TRBV19 and TRBJ1-2, with D uncertain. Germline V gene sequence: CDR1 LNHDA, CDR2 SQIVND (reference sequence). With 5 bases removed from V and 5 bases from J, the gap between germline ends came to 15 bases. The CDR3 extends over 14 amino acids. The CDR3 spells CASSREAVGYGYTF. In DNA form, the CDR3 reads TGTGCCAGTAGTCGGGAGGCAGTAGGGTATGGCTACACCTTC.

This chain joins TRBV11-2 and TRBJ2-5; TRBD1 matches at 9 bases. The germline gives CDR1 SGHAT, CDR2 FQNNGV. The CDR3 totals 16 residues. V trimming: 5 bases; J trimming: 5 bases; junction bases outside the gene matches: 12. In DNA, the CDR3 is TGTGCCAGCAGCGCCAGGGACAGGGAGGGTTTCGAGACCCAGTACTTC. Its protein is CASSARDREGFETQYF.

The gene calls are TRBV14 and TRBJ1-1; D may be TRBD1 (5 bases). The CDR3 length is 15 residues. Trimming removed 0 bases from V and 6 bases from J, with 14 bases in between. CDR1 and CDR2 from the germline V gene are SGHDN and FVKESK. For the CDR3, the DNA is TGTGCCAGCAGCCAAGATCACCCAGGGTGGTCTGAAGCTTTCTTT. Its protein is CASSQDHPGWSEAFF. Filled out from reference TRBV14 and TRBJ1-1, the complete variable domain reads EAGVTQFPSHSVIEKGQTVTLRCDPISGHDNLYWYRRVMGKEIKFLLHFVKESKQDESGMPNNRFLAERTGGTYSTLKVQPAELEDSGVYFCASSQDHPGWSEAFFGQGTRLTVV.

The chain has TRBV4-3 and TRBJ2-1; D is possibly TRBD2 (6 bases). The CDR3 extends over 15 amino acids. Trimming left V 4 bases short and J 4 bases short, with 14 bases between. CDR1 and CDR2 (germline): LGHNA, YSLEER. In nucleotides, the CDR3 is TGCGCCAGCAGCCTCGAGGGGACTCAATACAATGAGCAGTTCTTC. Translating it yields CASSLEGTQYNEQFF.

The chain couples TRBV9 to TRBJ2-2; D unclear. The CDR3 has 14 amino acids. The germline V and J ends were trimmed by 2 bases and 6 bases, with 11 bases remaining between them. CDR1 and CDR2 from the germline V gene are SGDLS and YYNGEE. CDR3 sequence reads: CASSVSSYPGELFF. The CDR3 nucleotides are TGTGCCAGCAGCGTGTCCTCGTATCCCGGGGAGCTGTTTTTT.

This chain connects TRBV7-7 to TRBJ2-5; 9 nucleotides agree with TRBD2. This CDR3 region has 15 residues. V shed 6 bases, J shed 4 bases, and the junction held 9 bases outside the gene matches. Germline assignment: CDR1 SSHAT and CDR2 FNYEAQ (reference sequence). CDR3 amino acids: CASSSGLARLETQYF. The CDR3 DNA reads TGTGCCAGCAGTAGCGGACTAGCGAGGTTAGAGACCCAGTACTTC.

This chain uses TRBV12-3 or TRBV12-4 with TRBJ2-2; D gene ambiguous. V was shortened by 3 bases and J by 6 bases, with 8 bases between the two germline ends. This CDR3 has 13 residues. The CDR3 here is CASSFGAAGELFF. CDR3 sequence (DNA): TGTGCCAGCAGTTTTGGCGCGGCCGGGGAGCTGTTTTTT.

The chain combines TRBV4-1 with TRBJ1-2, with 8 nucleotides matching TRBD1. Germline V CDR1 and CDR2: MGHRA, YSYEKL. This CDR3 has 14 amino acids. The V segment lost 4 bases and the J segment 10 bases; nucleotides outside the gene matches: 11. The CDR3 reads CASSLPGQAYPYTF. The CDR3 region has the DNA TGCGCCAGCAGCCTACCGGGACAGGCATATCCCTACACCTTC.

This chain uses TRBV5-5 with TRBJ1-2, with TRBD1 matching 8 bases. The CDR3 extends over 15 amino acids. Unmatched junction bases numbered 8, after V lost 5 bases and J lost 2 bases. Per the germline V gene, CDR1 is SGHKS and CDR2 is YYEKEE (reference sequence). The CDR3: CASSQTGQANYGYTF. CDR3 sequence (DNA): TGTGCCAGCAGTCAGACGGGACAGGCAAACTATGGCTACACCTTC.

The V call is TRBV5-1, the J call TRBJ1-6; D gene ambiguous. Per germline, CDR1 SGHRS and CDR2 YFSETQ. The V and J ends lost 0 bases and 7 bases respectively, with 5 bases between them. The CDR3 sequence is 13 residues long. The CDR3 reads CASSLEGNSPLHF. The CDR3, as DNA: TGCGCCAGCAGCTTGGAAGGGAATTCACCCCTCCACTTT.

This clone was seen a single time. The J gene is TRBJ1-1, the V gene TRBV5-1; D remains ambiguous. V was shortened by 4 bases and J by 2 bases, with 6 bases between the two germline ends. The CDR3 loop spans 12 amino acids. Germline loops: CDR1 SGHRS, CDR2 YFSETQ. The CDR3 DNA reads as TGCGCCAGCAGCCTTACCAACACTGAAGCTTTCTTT. Amino acids: CASSLTNTEAFF.

V and J are TRBV27 and TRBJ1-1; 11 bases fit TRBD1. Trimming at V came to 5 bases and at J to 6 bases, leaving 8 bases not matched to a gene. Germline V gene sequence: CDR1 MNHEY, CDR2 SMNVEV (reference sequence). The CDR3 totals 15 residues. The CDR3 region has the DNA TGTGCCAGCAGTCCTGGACAGGGGGCGGGCGCTGAAGCTTTCTTT. Its translation: CASSPGQGAGAEAFF.

The chain employs TRBV21-1 and TRBJ2-1; TRBD2 is taken as the D call from the table, unchecked against the DNA. TRBV21-1 is designated a pseudogene. This CDR3 is 13 amino acids long. CDR3 sequence (DNA): TGTGCCAGCAGCAAAGATAGTGGCAATGAGCAGTTCTTC. Its translation: CASSKDSGNEQFF.